This TCR beta chain originates from a study of blood T cell repertoires in COVID-19. V was pared by 4 bases and J by 7 bases, with 16 bases between. The CDR3 has 14 amino acids. Germline-derived CDR1 and CDR2 are LNHDA and SQIVND (reference sequence). Per the study methods: Amplified reference gene primers provided the basis for estimating nucleated cell counts. Some clones are missing from TCRdb's copy, which holds only in-frame ones; the method was immunoSEQ multiplex PCR. That table furnishes V, J and clone size, whereas the DNA furnished D and trimming. The sample holds around 200,000 clones, approximately 87% seen once. The sample holds one count of this clone.

The rearrangement links TRBV19 to TRBJ1-2, with D possibly being TRBD1 (6 bases). The sequenced material came from peripheral blood. This TCR was sampled from a man aged 18 to 29 with active or convalescent COVID-19. The CDR3 nucleotides read TGTGCCAGTAGTACAGCGGCGACAGGACCTGGCTACACCTTC. The encoded protein is CASSTAATGPGYTF.